The next 27 T cell receptor beta chains were all read from a single sample in a study of cytomegalovirus exposure and HLA in healthy donors. This table comes from immunoSEQ multiplex PCR, and its TCRdb copy is limited to in-frame clones, with some not included. Of about 65,000 clones in the sample, under 95% were seen once. Material: PBMCs. The source of these receptors is a woman under 30 in good health and CMV-seronegative.

The genes are TRBV4-1 and TRBJ2-2; 10 nucleotides align to TRBD2. V was clipped by 4 bases and J by 0 bases; unmatched bases: 2. The CDR3 covers 16 residues. CDR1 is MGHRA, CDR2 YSYEKL, per germline. The CDR3 coding sequence is TGCGCCAGCAGCCTACTAGCGGGACCGAACACCGGGGAGCTGTTTTTT. It specifies CASSLLAGPNTGELFF.

The chain links TRBV7-2 to TRBJ2-5, with D possibly being TRBD2 (6 bases). The CDR3 is made up of 15 amino acids. Trimming shortened V by 3 bases and J by 5 bases, and 16 bases separated the two germline ends. Germline values: CDR1 SGHTA, CDR2 FQGNSA. CDR3 region: CASSFHPGVRETQYF. In nucleotides, the CDR3 is TGTGCCAGCAGCTTCCACCCGGGGGTGAGGGAGACCCAGTACTTC.

The CDR3 region has the DNA TGCGCCAGCAGCCAATCCGGACAGGGGAACACTGAAGCTTTCTTT. This sequence encodes CASSQSGQGNTEAFF. The chain employs TRBV4-1 and TRBJ1-1; 8 nucleotides agree with TRBD1. The CDR3 contains 15 residues. Germline CDR1 reads MGHRA; CDR2 reads YSYEKL. V was pared by 2 bases and J by 1 base, with 3 bases of the junction left unmatched.

V usage is TRBV18 and J usage is TRBJ2-7; no definite D call. This CDR3 is 15 amino acids long. Germline V gives CDR1 KGHSH, CDR2 LQKENI. V lost 2 bases to trimming and J lost 1 base, with 12 bases between them. The CDR3 region is CASSPLRRGSYEQYF. As DNA, the CDR3 is TGTGCCAGCTCACCATTACGTCGCGGATCCTACGAGCAGTACTTC. Drawing the rest from reference TRBV18 and TRBJ2-7, the complete variable domain is NAGVMQNPRHLVRRRGQEARLRCSPMKGHSHVYWYRQLPEEGLKFMVYLQKENIIDESGMPKERFSAEFPKEGPSILRIQQVVRGDSAAYFCASSPLRRGSYEQYFGPGTRLTVT.

This chain connects TRBV7-2 to TRBJ2-3; tentatively, D is TRBD2 (6 bases). The CDR3 runs to 15 residues. Germline V gene sequence: CDR1 SGHTA, CDR2 FQGNSA. The V gene lost 3 bases and the J gene lost 7 bases, with 17 bases spanning the gap. CDR3 sequence reads: CASSFREYLFYTQYF. The CDR3 DNA reads as TGTGCCAGCAGCTTTCGGGAGTACCTGTTTTATACGCAGTATTTT. The full variable domain, completed using reference TRBV7-2 and TRBJ2-3, is GAGVSQSPSNKVTEKGKDVELRCDPISGHTALYWYRQSLGQGLEFLIYFQGNSAPDKSGLPSDRFSAERTGGSVSTLTIQRTQQEDSAVYLCASSFREYLFYTQYFGPGTRLTVL.

J is TRBJ2-7 and V is TRBV6-5; 11 bases line up with TRBD2. The CDR3 length is 15 residues. Trimming at V came to 6 bases and at J to 3 bases, leaving 7 bases not matched to a gene. Germline V CDR1 and CDR2: MNHEY, SVGAGI. The CDR3 coding sequence is TGTGCCAGCAGGCCCGGACTAGCGGGCCTCTACGAGCAGTACTTC. Amino acids: CASRPGLAGLYEQYF.

This clone appeared once. This chain uses TRBV28 with TRBJ1-1; perhaps TRBD1 as D (5 bases). Germline values: CDR1 MDHEN, CDR2 SYDVKM. Trimming removed 5 bases from V and 0 bases from J, with 7 bases in between. This CDR3 spans 13 amino acids. The CDR3 nucleotides read TGTGCCAGCAGTCTACAGGTGAACACTGAAGCTTTCTTT. It codes for CASSLQVNTEAFF. The full variable domain, completed using reference TRBV28 and TRBJ1-1, is DVKVTQSSRYLVKRTGEKVFLECVQDMDHENMFWYRQDPGLGLRLIYFSYDVKMKEKGDIPEGYSVSREKKERFSLILESASTNQTSMYLCASSLQVNTEAFFGQGTRLTVV.

CDR3 bases: TGCAGCGCTGACAGGGCTGTGGATACTGAAGCTTTCTTT. Protein sequence: CSADRAVDTEAFF. The rearrangement joins TRBV29-1 to TRBJ1-1, with 7 bases that match TRBD1. The CDR3 has 13 residues. The germline CDR1 and CDR2 sequences are SQVTM and ANQGSEA. V lost 7 bases, J lost 5 bases, and 10 bases stayed unmatched. Full variable domain (missing parts from reference TRBV29-1 and TRBJ1-1): SAVISQKPSRDICQRGTSLTIQCQVDSQVTMMFWYRQQPGQSLTLIATANQGSEATYESGFVIDKFPISRPNLTFSTLTVSNMSPEDSSIYLCSADRAVDTEAFFGQGTRLTVV.

V is TRBV2 and J is TRBJ1-2; 8 bases fit TRBD1. Unmatched junction bases numbered 5, after V lost 2 bases and J lost 6 bases. Per the germline V gene, CDR1 is SNHLY and CDR2 is FYNNEI. The CDR3 is made up of 14 amino acids. The CDR3 DNA sequence: TGTGCCAGCAGTGAATCGGGACAGGCACATGGCTACACCTTC. Translation: CASSESGQAHGYTF.

The chain is built from TRBV29-1 and TRBJ1-1; the D is unclear. The CDR3 contains 14 residues. Trimming took off 3 bases at V and 7 bases at J, with 18 bases between the two ends. Germline CDR1 SQVTM, CDR2 ANQGSEA. The CDR3 nucleotides read TGCAGCGTTGATGACTCCATTTGGTCATTTGAAGCTTTCTTT. Encoded protein: CSVDDSIWSFEAFF.

The V call is TRBV11-1, the J call TRBJ2-5; 10 bases map to TRBD1. The trim removed 1 base at V and 5 bases at J, leaving 4 bases unmatched. Germline CDR1 reads SGHAT; CDR2 reads FQDESV (reference sequence). This CDR3 contains 15 residues. CDR3 coding DNA: TGTGCCAGCAGCTTAGAGACAGGGGGCCCGGAGACCCAGTACTTC. Protein: CASSLETGGPETQYF. The full variable domain, in which reference TRBV11-1 and TRBJ2-5 provide the parts outside the CDR3, is EAEVAQSPRYKITEKSQAVAFWCDPISGHATLYWYRQILGQGPELLVQFQDESVVDDSQLPKDRFSAERLKGVDSTLKIQPAELGDSAMYLCASSLETGGPETQYFGPGTRLLVL.

The V and J genes are TRBV7-9 and TRBJ1-1, with 9 positions matching TRBD1. Trimming at V came to 5 bases and at J to 4 bases, leaving 5 bases not matched to a gene. The V gene's germline CDR1 is SEHNR and CDR2 FQNEAQ (reference sequence). CDR3 size: 14 residues. The CDR3 nucleotides are TGTGCCAGCAGCATACAGGGGGCGAGCACTGAAGCTTTCTTT. Amino acid sequence: CASSIQGASTEAFF.

The chain recombines TRBV11-2 with TRBJ2-7; 12 bases are shared with TRBD2. The CDR3 totals 16 residues. Unmatched junction bases numbered 4, after V lost 3 bases and J lost 1 base. Per germline, CDR1 SGHAT and CDR2 FQNNGV. The CDR3 sequence: CASSFGLAGSSYEQYF. The CDR3 region has the DNA TGTGCCAGCAGCTTCGGACTAGCGGGAAGTTCCTACGAGCAGTACTTC.

As concerns this clone: The CDR3 carries no conserved terminal phenylalanine or tryptophan, so it likely arises from a read error. The limits of the CDR3 on the DNA are not certain, so only TCRdb's listed CDR3 is given. This chain links TRBV6-8 with TRBJ1-1. Including both end residues, the CDR3 is 8 amino acids long. Germline CDR1 reads MNHGY; CDR2 reads SAAAGT. CDR3 amino acids: CASSSGTS.

This chain connects TRBV5-1 to TRBJ2-1, with D tentatively TRBD1 (6 bases). V shed 3 bases and J shed 2 bases, with 9 bases lying between them. CDR1 is SGHRS and CDR2 is YFSETQ in the germline V gene. The CDR3 has 14 amino acids. CDR3 protein: CASSSRTAYNEQFF. In nucleotides, the CDR3 is TGCGCCAGCAGCTCCCGGACAGCCTACAATGAGCAGTTCTTC.

The gene calls are TRBV11-2 and TRBJ2-1; the match to TRBD2 covers 9 bases. V gave up 4 bases and J gave up 8 bases; unmatched junction bases: 15. This CDR3 is built from 17 residues. Germline V gene lookup returns CDR1 SGHAT and CDR2 FQNNGV. CDR3 in DNA: TGTGCCAGCAGCTCCCTTCCCACGGGACTAGCTGGCTATGAGCAGTTCTTC. It specifies CASSSLPTGLAGYEQFF.

The chain recombines TRBV28 with TRBJ2-7; the D gene is possibly TRBD2 (6 bases). V gave up 4 bases and J gave up 6 bases, with 7 bases separating them. Germline loops: CDR1 MDHEN, CDR2 SYDVKM. The CDR3 is 11 amino acids. This CDR3 reads CASSWRVEQYF. The CDR3 DNA follows: TGTGCCAGCAGTTGGAGGGTCGAGCAGTACTTC.

The chain is built from TRBV28 and TRBJ2-3, with 7 bases fitting TRBD2. Germline CDR1 MDHEN, CDR2 SYDVKM. V trimming: 8 bases; J trimming: 0 bases; junction bases outside the gene matches: 5. The CDR3 sequence is 14 residues long. The CDR3 is CASSGGTSTDTQYF. The CDR3 DNA reads as TGTGCCAGCTCGGGGGGAACTAGCACAGATACGCAGTATTTT.

The CDR3 DNA follows: TGTGCCAGCAGCCCCCGGGGAGGGTTTGGTTACGAGCAGTACTTC. Amino acid sequence: CASSPRGGFGYEQYF. This rearrangement joins TRBV27 to TRBJ2-7; 7 nucleotides line up with TRBD2. In germline, CDR1 is MNHEY, CDR2 SMNVEV (reference sequence). The CDR3 runs 15 residues. V lost 6 bases, J lost 4 bases, and 12 bases stayed unmatched.

The chain recombines TRBV6-5 with TRBJ2-3; a weak D match, TRBD1 (6 bases). CDR3 length equals 14 residues. Per germline, CDR1 MNHEY and CDR2 SVGAGI. V lost 0 bases to trimming and J lost 5 bases, with 9 bases between them. The DNA of the CDR3 is TGTGCCAGCAGTTACTCCTCGACAGGAGATACGCAGTATTTT. It specifies CASSYSSTGDTQYF.

The V and J genes are TRBV4-2 and TRBJ1-3; no definite D call. Germline-derived CDR1 and CDR2 are LGHNA and YNFKEQ. This CDR3 has 14 amino acids. V was trimmed by 5 bases and J by 0 bases, leaving 8 bases between them. The CDR3 here is CASSTLPSGNTIYF. CDR3 in DNA: TGTGCCAGCAGCACGCTACCCTCTGGAAACACCATATATTTT.

The chain recombines TRBV5-1 with TRBJ2-3, with 7 nucleotides matching TRBD2. The CDR3 contains 15 residues. V shed 3 bases, J shed 2 bases, and the junction held 6 bases outside the gene matches. Germline-derived CDR1 and CDR2 are SGHRS and YFSETQ. This CDR3 is CASSWTSGVTDTQYF. The CDR3 DNA is TGCGCCAGCAGCTGGACTAGTGGAGTCACAGATACGCAGTATTTT.

The V gene is TRBV4-3, the J gene TRBJ2-7; 10 bases match TRBD2. The CDR3 spans 18 residues. Germline-derived CDR1 and CDR2 are LGHNA and YSLEER. The J segment lost 0 bases and the V segment lost 0 bases, leaving 8 bases of the junction unmatched. CDR3 DNA sequence: TGCGCCAGCAGCCAAGAAGTATGGACTAGCGGTTACTCCTACGAGCAGTACTTC. It is translated as CASSQEVWTSGYSYEQYF.

The rearrangement joins TRBV6-6 to TRBJ2-2; D is ambiguous. V was cut by 7 bases and J by 5 bases, with 11 bases left in between. There are 13 residues in the CDR3. CDR1 is MNHNY, CDR2 SVGAGI, per germline (reference sequence). The CDR3, as DNA: TGTGCCAGCAAGGAGAGGCGAACCGGGGAGCTGTTTTTT. The encoded protein is CASKERRTGELFF.

The rearrangement joins TRBV29-1 to TRBJ2-2; D might be TRBD1 (7 bases). V was pared by 0 bases and J by 3 bases, with 11 bases between. Germline V gene sequence: CDR1 SQVTM, CDR2 ANQGSEA. The CDR3 consists of 15 residues. The CDR3 bases are TGCAGCGTTGAAGATCCCAGGGGGGACACCGGGGAGCTGTTTTTT. Protein product: CSVEDPRGDTGELFF.

J is TRBJ2-1 and V is TRBV6-1, with 7 bases lining up with TRBD2. The V and J ends lost 3 bases and 5 bases, in that order; junction bases with no gene match: 10. The CDR3 loop spans 16 amino acids. Germline loops: CDR1 MNHNS, CDR2 SASEGT. The CDR3 region has the DNA TGTGCCAGCAGTGATGATGCGGGAGTAGAAAACAATGAGCAGTTCTTC. Amino acids: CASSDDAGVENNEQFF.

CDR3 bases: TGTGCCAGCAGCTCCCTGAGGCGGAGCTCCTACGAGCAGTACTTC. Residues: CASSSLRRSSYEQYF. The chain employs TRBV7-3 and TRBJ2-7; D is unclear. Trimming left V 4 bases short and J 0 bases short, with 13 bases between. This CDR3 has 15 residues. Germline CDR1 reads SGHTA; CDR2 reads FQGTGA.